The 27 T cell receptor beta chains below all came from one sample that was sequenced in a study of identical twins. TCRdb reprocessed the 5' RACE reads via MiXCR and lists one record per CDR3 protein. The table records about 530,000 distinct CDR3 sequences, about a fifth of them present only once. These data were also filed under a second study, of yellow fever vaccine responses in identical twins.

Sequenced input: CD4+ T cells sorted from blood. The receptors originated from a young woman in good health.

The chain is built from TRBV27 and TRBJ2-5; D might be TRBD1 or TRBD2, each matching 5 bases. The CDR3 extends over 16 amino acids. Germline V gene lookup returns CDR1 MNHEY and CDR2 SMNVEV (reference sequence). V was pared by 2 bases and J by 5 bases, with 18 bases between. CDR3: CASSLRGALSGETQYF. The CDR3 nucleotides read TGTGCCAGCAGTTTACGGGGCGCTCTCTCGGGGGAGACCCAGTACTTC.

This clonotype has at least ten counts. This sequence joins TRBV6-1 and TRBJ2-1; 7 nucleotides agree with TRBD2. Germline CDR1 and CDR2: MNHNS and SASEGT. The CDR3 has 16 amino acids. V trimming: 6 bases; J trimming: 0 bases; junction bases outside the gene matches: 8. Here the CDR3 DNA reads TGTGCCAGCAGAGAGGCCCTAGCGGCCTCCTACAATGAGCAGTTCTTC. It translates to CASREALAASYNEQFF.

Here the CDR3 reads CSARDGRMNTEAFF. In nucleotides, the CDR3 is TGCAGTGCTAGAGACGGCCGTATGAACACTGAAGCTTTCTTT. The chain recombines TRBV20-1 with TRBJ1-1; no clear D gene. Trimming removed 0 bases at V and 0 bases at J, with 8 bases between. From germline, CDR1 is DFQATT and CDR2 SNEGSKA (reference sequence). The length of the CDR3 is 14 residues.

This clonotype was observed a handful of times. The genes are TRBV2 and TRBJ2-7, with TRBD1 as a possible D gene (6 bases). V was trimmed by 8 bases and J by 9 bases, leaving 20 bases between them. The germline CDR1 and CDR2 sequences are SNHLY and FYNNEI. The CDR3 covers 13 residues. DNA of the CDR3: TGTGCCAGCGCCCGGGACACGGGGATGGTGCAGTACTTC. This gives the protein CASARDTGMVQYF.

In its sample, this clonotype was seen a few times. The chain recombines TRBV20-1 with TRBJ1-5; D may be TRBD1 (6 bases). Germline V gene data show CDR1 as DFQATT and CDR2 as SNEGSKA (reference sequence). The length of the CDR3 is 14 residues. The V and J ends lost 3 bases and 1 base respectively, with 10 bases between them. The CDR3 region has the DNA TGCAGTGCTAGTGACAGGTTCAGCAATCAGCCCCAGCATTTT. Its translation is CSASDRFSNQPQHF.

The chain uses TRBV24-1 and TRBJ2-1; 12 bases align to TRBD2. The CDR3 consists of 19 residues. V shed 4 bases, J shed 0 bases, and the junction held 9 bases outside the gene matches. Per the germline V gene, CDR1 is KGHDR and CDR2 is SFDVKD. As DNA, the CDR3 is TGTGCCACCAGTGACCCGTCTTCTAGCGGGAGGGGCTCCTACAATGAGCAGTTCTTC. Protein product: CATSDPSSSGRGSYNEQFF.

This chain uses TRBV15 with TRBJ1-5; a weak D match, TRBD1 (5 bases). Germline V gene sequence: CDR1 LNHNV, CDR2 YYDKDF (reference sequence). The CDR3 sequence is 13 residues long. V shed 0 bases and J shed 11 bases, with 11 bases lying between them. CDR3 DNA: TGTGCCACCAGCAGAGAAGGGGCTGTGGCCCAGCATTTT. This codes for CATSREGAVAQHF.

In this sample, this clonotype turned up a few times. The chain uses TRBV29-1 and TRBJ2-3; 7 bases map to TRBD1. This CDR3 spans 14 amino acids. Germline-derived CDR1 and CDR2 are SQVTM and ANQGSEA. After removal of 8 bases from V and 4 bases from J, the junction contained 12 bases not matched to a gene. Here the CDR3 reads CSSGPEGGPDTQYF. The CDR3 DNA reads as TGCAGCTCGGGGCCCGAAGGGGGCCCAGATACGCAGTATTTT.

This clonotype came up a few times. The J gene is TRBJ2-7, the V gene TRBV10-3, with D possibly TRBD1 on 5 matching bases. V lost 2 bases and J lost 3, with 8 bases in between. The CDR3 extends over 13 amino acids. Germline CDR1 is ENHRY and CDR2 is SYGVKD. CDR3 in amino acids: CAISEVRGYEQYF. DNA of the CDR3: TGTGCCATCAGTGAGGTTAGGGGCTACGAGCAGTACTTC.

This clonotype was seen a few times. This chain joins TRBV20-1 and TRBJ2-7; D gene ambiguous. V was pared by 3 bases and J by 3 bases, with 12 bases between. In germline, CDR1 is DFQATT, CDR2 SNEGSKA (reference sequence). The CDR3 consists of 13 residues. As DNA, the CDR3 is TGCAGTGCTAGGGGCAGCCGCTTCTACGAGCAGTACTTC. Protein product: CSARGSRFYEQYF.

The rearrangement joins TRBV11-2 to TRBJ2-2; the match to TRBD1 covers 7 bases. The length of the CDR3 is 17 residues. Trimming cost V 3 bases and J 0 bases; bases outside gene matches: 7. Looked up from germline, CDR1 is SGHAT and CDR2 is FQNNGV. The CDR3 region has the DNA TGTGCCAGCAGCTTTCGGTGGGGGACAGCGAACACCGGGGAGCTGTTTTTT. Its translation is CASSFRWGTANTGELFF.

This chain joins TRBV29-1 and TRBJ2-5; 12 positions match TRBD2. CDR1 is SQVTM, CDR2 ANQGSEA, per germline. Unmatched junction bases numbered 9, after V lost 5 bases and J lost 5 bases. This CDR3 region has 15 residues. The CDR3 nucleotides are TGCAGCGTTTCTAAGAGTACTAGCGGGAGGGAGACCCAGTACTTC. This sequence encodes CSVSKSTSGRETQYF.

This clonotype has only a few counts. The genes are TRBV6-4 and TRBJ2-1; the match to TRBD2 covers 11 bases. This CDR3 is 18 amino acids long. V lost 4 bases, J lost 0 bases, and 8 bases stayed unmatched. CDR1 is MRHNA and CDR2 is SNTAGT in the germline V gene. The CDR3: CASSASGLAGSSYNEQFF. The CDR3 bases are TGTGCCAGCAGTGCTAGTGGACTAGCGGGTAGCTCCTACAATGAGCAGTTCTTC.

The chain couples TRBV6-5 to TRBJ1-2; the D gene is possibly TRBD1 (5 bases). V lost 6 bases to trimming and J lost 3 bases, with 5 bases between them. This CDR3 is built from 11 residues. CDR1 is MNHEY and CDR2 is SVGAGI in the germline V gene. CDR3 residues: CASRTDYGYTF. CDR3 DNA: TGTGCCAGCAGGACAGACTATGGCTACACCTTC.

This clonotype was counted only a few times. The chain is built from TRBV6-2 or TRBV6-3 and TRBJ1-1; 7 nucleotides agree with TRBD1. Losses at the gene ends were 6 bases for V and 0 bases for J; bases not matched to a gene: 4. The CDR3 consists of 14 residues. CDR1 is MNHEY, CDR2 SVGEGT, per germline. CDR3: CASRTTGMNTEAFF. The CDR3 coding sequence is TGTGCCAGCAGAACGACAGGGATGAACACTGAAGCTTTCTTT.

V gene TRBV18 combines with J gene TRBJ2-7; no clear D gene. Germline lookup yields CDR1 KGHSH and CDR2 LQKENI. The CDR3 loop spans 14 amino acids. V was pared by 2 bases and J by 0 bases, with 8 bases between. In nucleotides, the CDR3 is TGTGCCAGCTCACCAATTACAAGCTCCTACGAGCAGTACTTC. Translation gives CASSPITSSYEQYF.

V is TRBV7-9 and J is TRBJ2-5, with 7 bases matching TRBD1. The V gene's germline CDR1 is SEHNR and CDR2 FQNEAQ (reference sequence). With V trimmed by 9 bases and J by 3 bases, 7 bases remained unmatched. The CDR3 is made up of 13 amino acids. CDR3 sequence reads: CASDTGDKETQYF. CDR3 nucleotides: TGTGCCAGTGATACAGGGGATAAAGAGACCCAGTACTTC.

A few counts support this clonotype. J is TRBJ2-3 and V is TRBV3-1; 9 bases fit TRBD2. Germline lookup yields CDR1 LGHDT and CDR2 YNNKEL (reference sequence). There are 15 residues in the CDR3. V lost 4 bases, J lost 2 bases, and 4 bases stayed unmatched. CDR3 nucleotides: TGTGCCAGCAGCCGCGGACTAGCGAACACAGATACGCAGTATTTT. Its translation: CASSRGLANTDTQYF.

The gene calls are TRBV7-9 and TRBJ2-3, with 8 positions matching TRBD2. Germline CDR1 and CDR2: SEHNR and FQNEAQ (reference sequence). The V and J ends lost 2 bases and 6 bases, in that order; junction bases with no gene match: 4. The CDR3 spans 14 residues. The CDR3 bases are TGTGCCAGCAGCTTATCGGGAGGGCCGGATACGCAGTATTTT. Its protein product is CASSLSGGPDTQYF.

This clonotype was recorded a few times. V is TRBV7-2 and J is TRBJ2-7; D unclear. The CDR3 extends over 13 amino acids. V was clipped by 7 bases and J by 6 bases, with 16 bases between them. Looked up from germline, CDR1 is SGHTA and CDR2 is FQGNSA. This CDR3 is CASTTESFAEQYF. The CDR3 DNA reads as TGTGCCAGCACCACAGAGTCGTTTGCCGAGCAGTACTTC.

The table lists this clonotype with a few counts. The chain links TRBV9 to TRBJ2-4; TRBD1 matches 8 bases. Trimming cost V 1 base and J 3 bases; bases outside gene matches: 0. Germline loops: CDR1 SGDLS, CDR2 YYNGEE. The CDR3 has 14 amino acids. The CDR3 sequence: CASSVTGGKNIQYF. CDR3 DNA sequence: TGTGCCAGCAGCGTAACAGGGGGCAAAAACATTCAGTACTTC.

This clonotype was counted only a few times. The V call is TRBV18, the J call TRBJ2-5, with D perhaps matching TRBD1 or TRBD2 (5 bases each). In germline, CDR1 is KGHSH, CDR2 LQKENI. V was cut by 6 bases and J by 2 bases, with 16 bases left in between. The CDR3 runs 15 residues. The CDR3 region is CASSLGEGRQETQYF. CDR3 coding DNA: TGTGCCAGCTCCCTAGGAGAGGGGCGTCAAGAGACCCAGTACTTC. Based on the CDR3 plus reference TRBV18 and TRBJ2-5, the full variable domain is NAGVMQNPRHLVRRRGQEARLRCSPMKGHSHVYWYRQLPEEGLKFMVYLQKENIIDESGMPKERFSAEFPKEGPSILRIQQVVRGDSAAYFCASSLGEGRQETQYFGPGTRLLVL.

The chain employs TRBV5-1 and TRBJ1-5; D is unclear. The germline V gene has CDR1 SGHRS and CDR2 YFSETQ. Trimming stripped 1 base from V and 0 bases from J, with 8 bases between. This CDR3 is 15 amino acids long. The CDR3 loop reads CASSLNGNSNQPQHF. CDR3 bases: TGCGCCAGCAGCTTGAATGGGAATAGCAATCAGCCCCAGCATTTT.

This sequence joins TRBV5-1 and TRBJ1-2; tentatively, D is TRBD1 (5 bases). The CDR3 runs to 16 residues. Looked up from germline, CDR1 is SGHRS and CDR2 is YFSETQ. The V and J ends lost 4 bases and 3 bases respectively, with 19 bases between them. CDR3 loop: CASSPGGGDWYYGYTF. The DNA of the CDR3 is TGCGCCAGCAGCCCGGGAGGAGGGGATTGGTACTATGGCTACACCTTC.

In this sample, this clonotype turned up many times. The V and J genes are TRBV12-3 or TRBV12-4 and TRBJ1-2; 7 bases line up with TRBD1. Trimming at V came to 6 bases and at J to 4 bases, leaving 5 bases not matched to a gene. This CDR3 is 13 amino acids long. The DNA of the CDR3 is TGTGCCAGCAGCCGGGACAGATCCTATGGCTACACCTTC. This translates into CASSRDRSYGYTF.

This clonotype occurred a few times. The CDR3 protein is CASNRRSSYEQYF. The DNA of the CDR3 is TGTGCCAGCAACCGACGTAGCTCCTACGAGCAGTACTTC. The gene calls are TRBV13 and TRBJ2-7; D remains ambiguous. V gave up 7 bases and J gave up 0 bases, with 10 bases separating them. The CDR3 consists of 13 residues. Per germline, CDR1 PRHDT and CDR2 FYEKMQ (reference sequence).

This chain joins TRBV7-2 and TRBJ2-2; a possible D gene is TRBD2 (6 bases). V lost 4 bases to trimming and J lost 0 bases, with 12 bases between them. The CDR3 runs to 16 residues. CDR1 is SGHTA and CDR2 is FQGNSA in the germline V gene. Here the CDR3 reads CASSYSSGPNTGELFF. Written as DNA, the CDR3 is TGTGCCAGCAGCTACTCCAGCGGGCCGAACACCGGGGAGCTGTTTTTT.